This T cell receptor beta chain was profiled in a study of T-cell memory formation after mild COVID-19. TCRdb independently ran MiXCR on the 5' RACE reads; one entry per CDR3 protein. The sample carries hundreds of thousands of distinct CDR3 sequences, roughly 20% recorded once. Ten or more counts support this clonotype. CDR3 length: 14 residues. Germline V CDR1 and CDR2: MNHEY, SMNVEV (reference sequence). V lost 3 bases to trimming and J lost 8 bases; unmatched junction nucleotides: 6. The source of this sequence is an adult woman who had mild COVID-19 (a few samples of this study predate the infection). Cell type and time point are not known. Input material: PBMCs or a T cell subset sorted from them (not recorded which). The chain employs TRBV27 and TRBJ2-1, with 8 bases matching TRBD1. CDR3 sequence reads: CASSLAGGLYEQFF. DNA of the CDR3: TGTGCCAGCAGTTTGGCAGGGGGCTTGTATGAGCAGTTCTTC.